This T cell receptor beta chain was documented in a study of T cell repertoires in cytomegalovirus infection. On the study more broadly: Matching HLA type, along with CMV infection, was indicated by public TCR beta signatures.

General study points: Predominance within the ex vivo response was attributable to HLA-C-restricted CMV-specific TCR beta clonotypes. Summed public TCR beta family frequency identified CMV carriers bearing the relevant HLA.

Concerning this clonotype itself: Its target is unknown.

TCRdb fed the reads into MiXCR, producing one record per CDR3 protein. The sample shows about 150,000 distinct CDR3 sequences, 23% of them seen only once. The TCR sequence derives from a human donor in good health (CMV status not recorded). Some clones in this sample may be carry-over from other donors' samples. The sample was PBMCs.

CDR3 region: CASSFGVARTGDTDTQYF. The CDR3 DNA sequence: TGTGCCAGCAGTTTCGGGGTCGCAAGGACAGGGGACACAGATACGCAGTATTTT. The chain combines TRBV27 with TRBJ2-3; TRBD1 matches 9 bases. Trimming removed 3 bases from V and 2 bases from J; junction bases left unmatched: 12. The CDR3 loop spans 18 amino acids. The V gene's germline CDR1 is MNHEY and CDR2 SMNVEV (reference sequence).